A selection of T cell receptor beta chains follows, all from one sample in a study of blood T cells in healthy people across ages. One entry per CDR3 protein results from TCRdb running MiXCR on the 5' RACE reads. Of almost 800,000 distinct CDR3 sequences listed, 55% to 75% were seen once; the top ten hold roughly 20%. The sequencing input was blood. The receptors were sampled from a man younger than 45 in good health. CDR3s include the opening cysteine and the closing phenylalanine or tryptophan. The order of the fields is J gene, V gene, D gene, clone size, CDR3 protein, CDR3 DNA. The D gene is left open where the match is weak. For some rows the clone size is stated as once, few or many, or as a class when expanded; others skip it.

j_call: TRBJ2-5; v_call: TRBV20-1; d_call: TRBD2; clone_size: NA; cdr3_aa: CSAREEVSGGDIGTQYF; cdr3_nt: TGCAGTGCTAGAGAAGAGGTTAGCGGGGGCGATATCGGGACCCAGTACTTC
j_call: TRBJ2-2; v_call: TRBV9; d_call: NA; clone_size: NA; cdr3_aa: CASTSGRVTGELFF; cdr3_nt: TGTGCCAGCACTTCGGGACGGGTCACCGGGGAGCTGTTTTTT
j_call: TRBJ2-5; v_call: TRBV10-3; d_call: NA; clone_size: NA; cdr3_aa: CAIRDGPRETQYF; cdr3_nt: TGTGCCATCAGGGACGGTCCCAGGGAGACCCAGTACTTC
j_call: TRBJ1-2; v_call: TRBV20-1; d_call: NA; clone_size: NA; cdr3_aa: CSASTARRYGYTF; cdr3_nt: TGCAGTGCTTCGACAGCGCGCAGATATGGCTACACCTTC
j_call: TRBJ2-7; v_call: TRBV20-1; d_call: TRBD2; clone_size: NA; cdr3_aa: CSAFTTSGDEQYF; cdr3_nt: TGCAGTGCTTTTACGACTAGCGGGGACGAGCAGTACTTC
j_call: TRBJ2-5; v_call: TRBV2; d_call: TRBD2; clone_size: NA; cdr3_aa: CASTEISWGGQETQYF; cdr3_nt: TGTGCCAGCACCGAAATTAGCTGGGGAGGGCAAGAGACCCAGTACTTC
j_call: TRBJ2-3; v_call: TRBV12-3/TRBV12-4; d_call: NA; clone_size: NA; cdr3_aa: CASRRLGESTDTQYF; cdr3_nt: TGTGCCAGCAGACGACTAGGGGAAAGCACAGATACGCAGTATTTT
j_call: TRBJ1-4; v_call: TRBV12-3/TRBV12-4; d_call: TRBD1; clone_size: NA; cdr3_aa: CASSPTGAGEKLFF; cdr3_nt: TGTGCCAGCAGCCCTACAGGGGCGGGAGAAAAACTGTTTTTT
j_call: TRBJ1-5; v_call: TRBV5-1; d_call: NA; clone_size: few; cdr3_aa: CASSFGNNQPQHF; cdr3_nt: TGCGCCAGCAGCTTCGGGAACAATCAGCCCCAGCATTTT
j_call: TRBJ1-2; v_call: TRBV7-2; d_call: NA; clone_size: NA; cdr3_aa: CASSLDGQGYTF; cdr3_nt: TGTGCCAGCAGCTTAGATGGTCAGGGCTACACCTTC
j_call: TRBJ2-1; v_call: TRBV7-2; d_call: NA; clone_size: NA; cdr3_aa: CASSLGIYYNEQFF; cdr3_nt: TGTGCCAGCAGCTTAGGGATATACTACAATGAGCAGTTCTTC
j_call: TRBJ1-4; v_call: TRBV12-3/TRBV12-4; d_call: NA; clone_size: NA; cdr3_aa: CASSFSGGAGEKLFF; cdr3_nt: TGTGCCAGCAGTTTTAGCGGGGGCGCGGGAGAAAAACTGTTTTTT
j_call: TRBJ2-3; v_call: TRBV20-1; d_call: NA; clone_size: NA; cdr3_aa: CSASGLNTDTQYF; cdr3_nt: TGCAGTGCTAGCGGCCTTAACACAGATACGCAGTATTTT
j_call: TRBJ1-4; v_call: TRBV6-1; d_call: NA; clone_size: many; cdr3_aa: CASSVEDGAGEKLFF; cdr3_nt: TGTGCCAGCAGTGTGGAGGACGGGGCCGGTGAAAAACTGTTTTTT
j_call: TRBJ2-1; v_call: TRBV20-1; d_call: NA; clone_size: NA; cdr3_aa: CRARDFQEDGGEQFF; cdr3_nt: TGCAGAGCTAGAGATTTTCAAGAAGATGGGGGTGAGCAGTTCTTC
j_call: TRBJ1-2; v_call: TRBV29-1; d_call: NA; clone_size: NA; cdr3_aa: CSVEVGASYGYTF; cdr3_nt: TGCAGCGTTGAAGTAGGAGCCAGCTATGGCTACACCTTC
j_call: TRBJ1-2; v_call: TRBV7-9; d_call: NA; clone_size: NA; cdr3_aa: CASSLGRTQQGYTF; cdr3_nt: TGTGCCAGCAGCTTAGGGCGAACCCAACAGGGCTACACCTTC
j_call: TRBJ1-1; v_call: TRBV6-2/TRBV6-3; d_call: NA; clone_size: NA; cdr3_aa: CASSYVLPEAAFF; cdr3_nt: TGTGCCAGCAGTTACGTGTTGCCGGAGGCCGCTTTCTTT
j_call: TRBJ2-3; v_call: TRBV2; d_call: NA; clone_size: few; cdr3_aa: CASSEARTADTQYF; cdr3_nt: TGTGCCAGCAGTGAAGCACGGACAGCCGATACGCAGTATTTT
j_call: TRBJ2-5; v_call: TRBV2; d_call: TRBD2; clone_size: NA; cdr3_aa: CASSESGGAVETQYF; cdr3_nt: TGTGCCAGCAGTGAATCCGGGGGGGCCGTGGAGACCCAGTACTTC
j_call: TRBJ2-7; v_call: TRBV24-1; d_call: TRBD1; clone_size: NA; cdr3_aa: CATRQGDEQYF; cdr3_nt: TGTGCCACTAGACAGGGAGACGAGCAGTACTTC
j_call: TRBJ2-2; v_call: TRBV20-1; d_call: TRBD1; clone_size: NA; cdr3_aa: CSARGSGELFF; cdr3_nt: TGCAGTGCCAGGGGGTCCGGGGAGCTGTTTTTT
j_call: TRBJ2-4; v_call: TRBV7-3; d_call: TRBD2; clone_size: NA; cdr3_aa: CASLWSSGRSHIQYF; cdr3_nt: TGTGCCAGCCTTTGGTCAAGCGGGAGAAGTCACATTCAGTACTTC
j_call: TRBJ2-4; v_call: TRBV12-3/TRBV12-4; d_call: NA; clone_size: once; cdr3_aa: CASSLLGLRPWAVGEQYF; cdr3_nt: TGTGCCAGCAGCCTTTTGGGCCTCCGGCCCTGGGCTGTTGGGGAGCAGTACTTC